The 30 T cell receptor beta chains given below trace back to one sample, sequenced in a study of CD8 T cells in Susac syndrome. RNA, at about 0.45 to 1 ug, was reverse transcribed with random hexamers. TCRdb re-analysed the immunoSEQ multiplex PCR reads in MiXCR, keeping a single row per CDR3 protein. This table has about 140,000 distinct CDR3 sequences, 94% appearing once. The sequenced sample was CD8+ T cells from PBMCs. All receptors derive from a human donor in good health.

The chain combines TRBV20-1 with TRBJ2-7, with 7 nucleotides matching TRBD1. Germline trimming cut 3 bases from V and 4 bases from J; bases unmatched to any gene: 3. CDR1 and CDR2 from the germline V gene are DFQATT and SNEGSKA (reference sequence). CDR3 length: 12 amino acids. The CDR3 bases are TGCAGTGCTAGCGAGACAGGGTACGAGCAGTACTTC. This codes for CSASETGYEQYF.

This clonotype was recorded a few times. The chain is built from TRBV5-6 and TRBJ2-7, with D perhaps TRBD2 (5 bases). The CDR3 extends over 14 amino acids. The germline gives CDR1 SGHDT, CDR2 YYEEEE. V was pared by 6 bases and J by 6 bases, with 19 bases between. The CDR3 DNA sequence: TGTGCCAGCACCCCTCGGGGATCGTCACGCGAGCAGTACTTC. Its protein is CASTPRGSSREQYF.

The chain has TRBV20-1 and TRBJ2-2; 11 bases align to TRBD2. Per the germline V gene, CDR1 is DFQATT and CDR2 is SNEGSKA (reference sequence). The CDR3 is made up of 15 amino acids. J was trimmed by 1 base and V by 4 bases; bases with no gene match: 2. DNA for the CDR3: TGCAGTGCTACTGGGACTAGCGGGAACACCGGGGAGCTGTTTTTT. It is translated as CSATGTSGNTGELFF.

V gene TRBV7-9 combines with J gene TRBJ2-1; a weak D match, TRBD2 (6 bases). V lost 6 bases and J 0 bases, leaving 6 bases between the germline ends. The CDR3 contains 13 residues. CDR1 and CDR2 (germline): SEHNR, FQNEAQ (reference sequence). This CDR3 reads CASRTSSYNEQFF. The CDR3 DNA follows: TGTGCCAGCAGGACTAGCTCCTACAATGAGCAGTTCTTC.

V is TRBV7-9 and J is TRBJ1-2, with D unclear. This CDR3 is 13 amino acids long. V dropped 1 base and J dropped 8 bases, with 11 bases sitting between them. Germline values: CDR1 SEHNR, CDR2 FQNEAQ (reference sequence). The CDR3 sequence: CASSLGPMNGYTF. CDR3 coding DNA: TGTGCCAGCAGCTTAGGACCGATGAACGGCTACACCTTC.

The gene calls are TRBV29-1 and TRBJ2-2; 11 positions match TRBD2. The CDR3 is made up of 14 amino acids. Per germline, CDR1 SQVTM and CDR2 ANQGSEA. Germline trimming cut 7 bases from V and 3 bases from J; bases unmatched to any gene: 4. The CDR3, as DNA: TGCAGCGGCATAGCGGGAGGGTACACCGGGGAGCTGTTTTTT. Translation gives CSGIAGGYTGELFF.

The chain recombines TRBV11-2 with TRBJ2-5; D may be TRBD1 or TRBD2 (5 bases each). The V end was cut by 5 bases, the J end by 5 bases, with 15 bases between. This CDR3 has 14 amino acids. Per the germline V gene, CDR1 is SGHAT and CDR2 is FQNNGV. CDR3 amino acids: CASSVGTWAETQYF. CDR3 coding DNA: TGTGCCAGCAGCGTCGGGACCTGGGCCGAGACCCAGTACTTC.

V gene TRBV5-6 combines with J gene TRBJ2-7, with unresolved D. The V gene lost 0 bases and the J gene lost 6 bases, with 7 bases spanning the gap. This CDR3 contains 12 residues. CDR1 is SGHDT, CDR2 YYEEEE, per germline. The CDR3 coding sequence is TGTGCCAGCAGCTTGGCTGGCGCCGAGCAGTACTTC. It is translated as CASSLAGAEQYF.

This chain uses TRBV7-9 with TRBJ2-1; 9 bases line up with TRBD2. Germline V gene data show CDR1 as SEHNR and CDR2 as FQNEAQ (reference sequence). The CDR3 has 14 residues. With V trimmed by 5 bases and J by 8 bases, 7 bases remained unmatched. The CDR3 reads CASSAPLAGDEQFF. CDR3 DNA: TGTGCCAGCAGCGCGCCTTTAGCGGGAGATGAGCAGTTCTTC.

The chain recombines TRBV3-1 with TRBJ2-5; D ambiguous. The germline V and J ends were trimmed by 10 bases and 0 bases, with 12 bases remaining between them. Germline V gene lookup returns CDR1 LGHDT and CDR2 YNNKEL (reference sequence). The length of the CDR3 is 13 residues. The CDR3 protein is CATIGKYQETQYF. For the CDR3, the DNA is TGTGCCACCATAGGGAAGTACCAAGAGACCCAGTACTTC.

The rearrangement links TRBV20-1 to TRBJ2-7; D remains ambiguous. CDR3 length: 16 residues. Germline values: CDR1 DFQATT, CDR2 SNEGSKA (reference sequence). V gave up 3 bases and J gave up 0 bases, with 18 bases separating them. CDR3 sequence: CSASEEVRRSSYEQYF. The CDR3 nucleotides read TGCAGTGCTAGCGAAGAGGTGCGACGCAGCTCCTACGAGCAGTACTTC.

V gene TRBV30 combines with J gene TRBJ2-5; D may be TRBD2 (6 bases). CDR1 and CDR2 (germline): GTSNPN, SVGIG (reference sequence). Trimming left V 3 bases short and J 5 bases short, with 19 bases between. The CDR3 is 15 residues long. CDR3 DNA: TGTGCCTGGAGCCACCTTCGGGGGAGTGGCGAGACCCAGTACTTC. Translated: CAWSHLRGSGETQYF.

This chain links TRBV30 with TRBJ1-1; D uncertain. The V end lost 2 bases, the J end lost 0 bases, and 7 bases lay between the germline ends. The CDR3 is made up of 13 amino acids. In germline, CDR1 is GTSNPN, CDR2 SVGIG (reference sequence). The CDR3, as DNA: TGTGCCTGGAGTAGGACGGTGAACACTGAAGCTTTCTTT. Translating gives CAWSRTVNTEAFF.

This chain uses TRBV20-1 with TRBJ2-5; unclear D gene. From germline, CDR1 is DFQATT and CDR2 SNEGSKA (reference sequence). Trimming cost V 2 bases and J 5 bases, with 18 bases left between them. The CDR3 runs to 15 residues. The CDR3 region has the DNA TGCAGTGCTAGAAGTCTTTGGGTTGCCGGGGAGACCCAGTACTTC. Translation gives CSARSLWVAGETQYF.

CDR3 coding DNA: TGTGCCAGCAGAGGGACTAGCGGGAGTATTTATGAGCAGTTCTTC. Its protein is CASRGTSGSIYEQFF. The V call is TRBV27, the J call TRBJ2-1; 14 bases are a match to TRBD2. V trimming: 6 bases; J trimming: 8 bases; junction bases outside the gene matches: 6. Germline CDR1 is MNHEY and CDR2 is SMNVEV (reference sequence). This CDR3 has 15 residues.

This clonotype was counted once. This chain joins TRBV3-1 and TRBJ2-5, with 14 bases lining up with TRBD2. J gave up 5 bases and V 6 bases, and 8 bases lay outside the gene matches. The CDR3 totals 16 residues. CDR1 is LGHDT and CDR2 is YNNKEL in the germline V gene (reference sequence). The CDR3 bases are TGTGCCAGCAGTCCCGGGACTAGCGGGAGAAGGGAGACCCAGTACTTC. It yields the protein CASSPGTSGRRETQYF.

The chain combines TRBV24-1 with TRBJ2-7; weak D call: TRBD1 (5 bases). The germline V gene has CDR1 KGHDR and CDR2 SFDVKD. The CDR3 runs 13 residues. The V and J ends lost 0 bases and 5 bases respectively, with 7 bases between them. The CDR3 is CATSDLARDEQYF. DNA for the CDR3: TGTGCCACCAGTGATTTGGCCAGGGACGAGCAGTACTTC.

The CDR3 here is CSPGPSNTGELFF. For the CDR3, the DNA is TGCAGCCCGGGACCTTCGAACACCGGGGAGCTGTTTTTT. The V gene is TRBV20-1, the J gene TRBJ2-2; either TRBD1 or TRBD2 may fit D (5 bases each). This CDR3 has 13 amino acids. CDR1 DFQATT and CDR2 SNEGSKA come from the germline V gene (reference sequence).

The rearrangement links TRBV3-1 to TRBJ2-1; a possible D gene is TRBD2 (6 bases). Trimming left V 0 bases short and J 8 bases short, with 11 bases between. Germline CDR1 and CDR2: LGHDT and YNNKEL (reference sequence). The CDR3 runs to 14 residues. DNA of the CDR3: TGTGCCAGCAGCCAAGAGGGGGAGCGGGATGAGCAGTTCTTC. Amino acid sequence: CASSQEGERDEQFF.

The chain employs TRBV5-4 and TRBJ2-7; either TRBD1 or TRBD2 may supply D (5 bases each). There are 14 residues in the CDR3. V was shortened by 1 base and J by 4 bases, with 12 bases between the two germline ends. Germline V lookup: CDR1 SGHNT, CDR2 YYREEE (reference sequence). The CDR3 nucleotides read TGTGCCAGCAGCTTGATGGGACCCCTTTACGAGCAGTACTTC. Its protein product is CASSLMGPLYEQYF.

V is TRBV6-1 and J is TRBJ1-5, with D possibly matching TRBD1 (6 bases). Germline V gene data show CDR1 as MNHNS and CDR2 as SASEGT. The CDR3 is 15 residues long. V lost 1 base and J lost 0, with 7 bases in between. Here the CDR3 DNA reads TGTGCCAGCAGTGAAGACAGGGATAGCAATCAGCCCCAGCATTTT. This gives the protein CASSEDRDSNQPQHF.

This chain links TRBV7-2 with TRBJ2-1; TRBD2 agrees at 12 bases. Germline CDR1 reads SGHTA; CDR2 reads FQGNSA. The CDR3 extends over 16 amino acids. The V segment lost 3 bases and the J segment 9 bases; nucleotides outside the gene matches: 9. The CDR3 spells CASSFFRLAGDTEQFF. Here the CDR3 DNA reads TGTGCCAGCAGCTTCTTCCGACTAGCGGGAGACACTGAGCAGTTCTTC.

This clonotype was seen only once. CDR3: CASRPSLGYVGNEQFF. Written as DNA, the CDR3 is TGTGCCAGCAGGCCTAGTCTCGGCTACGTAGGGAATGAGCAGTTCTTC. This rearrangement joins TRBV27 to TRBJ2-1; D unresolved. Per germline, CDR1 MNHEY and CDR2 SMNVEV (reference sequence). The CDR3 runs to 16 residues. The V end lost 6 bases, the J end lost 7 bases, and 22 bases lay between the germline ends.

The V call is TRBV20-1, the J call TRBJ2-7; TRBD1 matches 7 bases. The CDR3 consists of 15 residues. Germline CDR1 and CDR2: DFQATT and SNEGSKA (reference sequence). J lost 4 bases, V lost 2 bases, and 11 bases had no gene match. Here the CDR3 DNA reads TGCAGTGCTAGACCAGGACAGGTAATAAAATACGAGCAGTACTTC. It codes for CSARPGQVIKYEQYF.

J is TRBJ2-5 and V is TRBV5-4, with 7 nucleotides matching TRBD2. CDR1 is SGHNT, CDR2 YYREEE, per germline (reference sequence). V lost 4 bases to trimming and J lost 5 bases; unmatched junction nucleotides: 5. The CDR3 consists of 13 residues. CDR3 nucleotide sequence: TGTGCCAGCAGCGGCGGGAGCCCGGAGACCCAGTACTTC. Residues: CASSGGSPETQYF.

The J gene is TRBJ1-2, the V gene TRBV6-2 or TRBV6-3, with D uncertain. In germline, CDR1 is MNHEY, CDR2 SVGEGT. Between the trimmed V and J ends, which lost 2 bases and 10 bases, there was a span of 17 bases. CDR3 length: 14 residues. In DNA, the CDR3 is TGTGCCAGCAGTTACGTAACTGGTATGGATGACTACACCTTC. Translating gives CASSYVTGMDDYTF.

The V call is TRBV28, the J call TRBJ2-7, with D hard to call. Per germline, CDR1 MDHEN and CDR2 SYDVKM. The length of the CDR3 is 16 residues. With 8 bases removed from V and 2 bases from J, the gap between germline ends came to 22 bases. The CDR3 coding sequence is TGTGCCAGCTTAAGTCCCAGAACCTTGGGCCCCTACGAGCAGTACTTC. This translates into CASLSPRTLGPYEQYF.

J is TRBJ2-5 and V is TRBV5-1; TRBD1 matches 7 bases. The CDR3 is 14 residues long. Trimming removed 4 bases from V and 5 bases from J; junction bases left unmatched: 8. Germline assignment: CDR1 SGHRS and CDR2 YFSETQ. The CDR3 loop reads CASSVGQVVETQYF. CDR3 nucleotides: TGCGCCAGCAGCGTAGGACAGGTTGTCGAGACCCAGTACTTC.

The chain couples TRBV29-1 to TRBJ2-3; no definite D call. V lost 0 bases and J lost 0, with 10 bases in between. Germline V gives CDR1 SQVTM, CDR2 ANQGSEA. The CDR3 has 15 residues. The CDR3 DNA reads TGCAGCGTTGAAGAGGACCCTTCTAGCACAGATACGCAGTATTTT. This sequence encodes CSVEEDPSSTDTQYF.

The chain recombines TRBV28 with TRBJ2-7, with 8 positions matching TRBD2. From germline, CDR1 is MDHEN and CDR2 SYDVKM. J was trimmed by 3 bases and V by 2 bases; bases with no gene match: 6. This CDR3 is 15 amino acids long. In DNA, the CDR3 is TGTGCCAGCAGTTTAAGACTAGCGTCCCTCTACGAGCAGTACTTC. Its translation is CASSLRLASLYEQYF.